This T cell receptor beta chain was captured by sequencing in a study of response to subunit inactivated influenza vaccine. The germline V gene encodes CDR1 DFQATT and CDR2 SNEGSKA (reference sequence). This CDR3 comprises 14 residues. Trimming removed 0 bases from V and 0 bases from J, with 7 bases in between. TCRdb re-called the RT-PCR reads with MiXCR, one entry per CDR3 protein. The top ten hold roughly 11% of the sample, which has more than 450,000 distinct CDR3 sequences, about 11% seen once. This clonotype was recorded many times. These sequences were also reported in another study, on T cells expressing NK-cell markers. This second study notes: TCR beta cDNA was made by 5'RACE template switching with UMIs. The authors derived TCR beta repertoires from sorted CD3+CD56+NKG2C+, CD3+CD56+NKG2C- and CD3+CD56-NKG2C+ T cells. The share of CD8+ T cells held by dominant NKG2C+ clonotypes was roughly 1.0-8% in about six donors.

The clonotype was recovered from a man aged 45-60 years who received an inactivated influenza vaccine. Sample: PBMCs from blood, taken on the day of vaccination. The V gene is TRBV20-1, the J gene TRBJ2-3; D gene unclear. Here the CDR3 DNA reads TGCAGTGCTAGAGATCGTTATAGCACAGATACGCAGTATTTT. This codes for CSARDRYSTDTQYF.